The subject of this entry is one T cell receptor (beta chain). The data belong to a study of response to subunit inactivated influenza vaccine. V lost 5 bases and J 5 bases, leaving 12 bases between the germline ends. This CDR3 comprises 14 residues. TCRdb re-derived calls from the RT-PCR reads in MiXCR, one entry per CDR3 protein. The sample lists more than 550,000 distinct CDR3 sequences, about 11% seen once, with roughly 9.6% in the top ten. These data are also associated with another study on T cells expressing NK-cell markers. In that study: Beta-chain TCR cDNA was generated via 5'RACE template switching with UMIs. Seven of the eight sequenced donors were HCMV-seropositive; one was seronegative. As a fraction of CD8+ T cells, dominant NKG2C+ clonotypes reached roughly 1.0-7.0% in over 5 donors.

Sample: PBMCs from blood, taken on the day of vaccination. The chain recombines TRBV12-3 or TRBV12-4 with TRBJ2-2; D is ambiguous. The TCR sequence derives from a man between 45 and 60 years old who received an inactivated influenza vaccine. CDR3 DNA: TGTGCCAGCAGTCCCACGGGCTTAACCGGGGAGCTGTTTTTT. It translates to CASSPTGLTGELFF.